One and the same sample provided the 30 T cell receptor beta chains below, sequenced in a study of OX40 agonist ivuxolimab in advanced cancers. Produced via immunoSEQ multiplex PCR; TCRdb's table is partial and in-frame only. The repertoire includes under 65,000 clones, around 93% of them detected once, and 8.5% to 9% sits in the top ten. Specimen: CD4+ or CD8+ T cells sorted from blood, collected in a trial of the OX40 agonist ivuxolimab. Receptors were obtained from an adult with an advanced solid tumor such as melanoma, head and neck, liver or kidney cancer.

The gene calls are TRBV27 and TRBJ2-1, with 11 bases lining up with TRBD2. Losses at the gene ends were 5 bases for V and 2 bases for J; bases not matched to a gene: 8. The CDR3 has 17 amino acids. CDR1 is MNHEY, CDR2 SMNVEV, per germline (reference sequence). CDR3 in amino acids: CASSPPPLAGAYNEQFF. The CDR3 DNA reads as TGTGCCAGCAGTCCCCCCCCACTAGCGGGAGCCTACAATGAGCAGTTCTTC.

This rearrangement joins TRBV6-5 to TRBJ2-2, with D perhaps TRBD2 (6 bases). V lost 2 bases to trimming and J lost 2 bases, with 9 bases between them. Per germline, CDR1 MNHEY and CDR2 SVGAGI. The CDR3 is made up of 15 amino acids. The CDR3 DNA reads as TGTGCCAGCAGTTACGCGGGGTTTAACACCGGGGAGCTGTTTTTT. It specifies CASSYAGFNTGELFF.

The V gene is TRBV7-6, the J gene TRBJ1-2; TRBD1 aligns across 9 bases. The CDR3 consists of 17 residues. Germline CDR1 SGHVS, CDR2 FNYEAQ. V was clipped by 0 bases and J by 0 bases; unmatched bases: 5. CDR3 in amino acids: CASSLAPGQGTNYGYTF. The DNA for the CDR3 is TGTGCCAGCAGCTTAGCTCCGGGACAGGGTACTAACTATGGCTACACCTTC.

The chain couples TRBV4-3 to TRBJ1-2; D perhaps matches TRBD1 (5 bases). V was trimmed by 0 bases and J by 0 bases, leaving 17 bases between them. Germline V gives CDR1 LGHNA, CDR2 YSLEER. The CDR3 is made up of 18 amino acids. The CDR3 reads CASSQDPGPGFANYGYTF. The CDR3 DNA is TGCGCCAGCAGCCAAGATCCAGGGCCGGGGTTCGCTAACTATGGCTACACCTTC.

The genes are TRBV9 and TRBJ1-4; D is ambiguous. The CDR3 sequence is 16 residues long. Per the germline V gene, CDR1 is SGDLS and CDR2 is YYNGEE. Trimming pared 0 bases from V and 0 bases from J, leaving 9 bases between. Written as DNA, the CDR3 is TGTGCCAGCAGCGTAGAGTCCGCAGCAACTAATGAAAAACTGTTTTTT. Amino acid sequence: CASSVESAATNEKLFF.

With respect to this clone: At one boundary the junction diverges from the germline segment, which might be a read error. The chain uses TRBV11-2 and TRBJ2-7, with no clear D. This CDR3 region has 11 residues. Germline V gives CDR1 SGHAT, CDR2 FQNNGV. In DNA form, the CDR3 reads TGTGCCAGCAGCCGGATAGGCACGTTGAACTTC. Protein: CASSRIGTLNF.

This chain links TRBV27 with TRBJ2-2; D not resolved. The CDR3 contains 12 residues. Germline V gives CDR1 MNHEY, CDR2 SMNVEV (reference sequence). Trimming took off 6 bases at V and 6 bases at J, with 8 bases between the two ends. The DNA for the CDR3 is TGTGCCAGCAGCCCCCCTGCCGGGGAGCTGTTTTTT. Encoded protein: CASSPPAGELFF.

The chain couples TRBV9 to TRBJ2-1; D is perhaps TRBD2 (6 bases). V was trimmed by 1 base and J by 10 bases, leaving 9 bases between them. CDR3 size: 12 residues. CDR1 and CDR2 (germline): SGDLS, YYNGEE. The CDR3 DNA sequence: TGTGCCAGCAGCGTATGGGGGGACGAGCAGTTCTTC. Protein sequence: CASSVWGDEQFF.

The chain recombines TRBV7-9 with TRBJ2-5; the D gene is possibly TRBD1 (6 bases). The CDR3 has 14 amino acids. Trimming left V 3 bases short and J 5 bases short, with 13 bases between. From germline, CDR1 is SEHNR and CDR2 FQNEAQ (reference sequence). CDR3 residues: CASSLGADDETQYF. The CDR3 DNA reads TGTGCCAGCAGCTTGGGGGCAGACGACGAGACCCAGTACTTC.

This clone was seen a handful of times. The chain uses TRBV30 and TRBJ1-5, with TRBD1 matching 8 bases. The germline gives CDR1 GTSNPN, CDR2 SVGIG (reference sequence). The junction had 2 bases not matched to a gene; V was cut back by 2 bases and J by 2 bases. This CDR3 region has 14 residues. CDR3 sequence: CAWSLGQGNQPQHF. CDR3 sequence (DNA): TGTGCCTGGAGTCTGGGACAGGGCAATCAGCCCCAGCATTTT.

V is TRBV7-6 and J is TRBJ1-2; 7 bases line up with TRBD1. Germline CDR1 is SGHVS and CDR2 is FNYEAQ. The CDR3 runs 16 residues. The trim removed 1 base at V and 5 bases at J, leaving 10 bases unmatched. The CDR3 sequence: CASSLELTGTAYGYTF. DNA for the CDR3: TGTGCCAGCAGCTTAGAACTTACCGGGACAGCTTATGGCTACACCTTC.

This chain connects TRBV18 to TRBJ2-7; D unclear. This CDR3 has 13 residues. CDR1 is KGHSH and CDR2 is LQKENI in the germline V gene. V lost 5 bases to trimming and J lost 3 bases, with 11 bases between them. CDR3: CASSTEDGYEQYF. CDR3 bases: TGTGCCAGCTCAACCGAGGACGGCTACGAGCAGTACTTC.

The rearrangement links TRBV6-5 to TRBJ2-1, with D unclear. Germline V gives CDR1 MNHEY, CDR2 SVGAGI. The CDR3 is 12 residues long. V was pared by 3 bases and J by 10 bases, with 10 bases between. CDR3 sequence reads: CASSYPGDEQFF. DNA of the CDR3: TGTGCCAGCAGTTATCCCGGAGACGAGCAGTTCTTC.

This clone was recorded only once. The V and J genes are TRBV5-4 and TRBJ1-1; possible D gene TRBD1, 5 bases. CDR1 is SGHNT, CDR2 YYREEE, per germline (reference sequence). Trimming stripped 4 bases from V and 1 base from J, with 11 bases between. This CDR3 region has 14 residues. The CDR3 region is CASSRSTGNTEAFF. DNA for the CDR3: TGTGCCAGCAGCCGATCAACAGGGAACACTGAAGCTTTCTTT. The complete variable domain, with remaining parts taken from reference TRBV5-4 and TRBJ1-1, reads ETGVTQSPTHLIKTRGQQVTLRCSSQSGHNTVSWYQQALGQGPQFIFQYYREEENGRGNFPPRFSGLQFPNYSSELNVNALELDDSALYLCASSRSTGNTEAFFGQGTRLTVV.

CDR3 in amino acids: CASSQDSLADYNEQFF. The DNA of the CDR3 is TGCGCCAGCAGCCAAGACTCCCTAGCGGATTACAATGAGCAGTTCTTC. The chain carries TRBV4-3 and TRBJ2-1; 7 bases align to TRBD2. This CDR3 is 16 amino acids long. With 0 bases clipped from V and 4 bases from J, the junction kept 6 bases outside the gene matches. Germline V gene data show CDR1 as LGHNA and CDR2 as YSLEER.

This clone was seen just once. The genes are TRBV15 and TRBJ1-2; no firm D call. The V gene's germline CDR1 is LNHNV and CDR2 YYDKDF (reference sequence). With 4 bases removed from V and 0 bases from J, the gap between germline ends came to 15 bases. The CDR3 contains 16 residues. CDR3 sequence reads: CATSTTFGRSNYGYTF. In DNA form, the CDR3 reads TGTGCCACCAGCACGACTTTCGGGCGGTCTAACTATGGCTACACCTTC.

This sequence joins TRBV9 and TRBJ1-4, with TRBD1 as a possible D gene (6 bases). The CDR3 is 14 amino acids. Germline values: CDR1 SGDLS, CDR2 YYNGEE. Deletions cut 2 bases from V and 8 bases from J, with 13 bases between. In nucleotides, the CDR3 is TGTGCCAGCAGCGTCGATACAGGGTACGAAAAACTGTTTTTT. Translating gives CASSVDTGYEKLFF.

This clone has just one count. The chain joins TRBV4-3 to TRBJ1-2, with D unclear. V was clipped by 8 bases and J by 2 bases, with 12 bases between them. The germline CDR1 and CDR2 sequences are LGHNA and YSLEER. The CDR3 contains 13 residues. The CDR3: CASSPSTNYGYTF. CDR3 DNA sequence: TGCGCCAGCTCTCCCTCGACCAACTATGGCTACACCTTC.

The chain recombines TRBV4-3 with TRBJ1-5, with D possibly TRBD1 on 6 matching bases. The CDR3 spans 16 residues. V lost 0 bases, J lost 5 bases, and 14 bases lay in between. Germline V gene data show CDR1 as LGHNA and CDR2 as YSLEER. The CDR3 is CASSQDHGGLDQPQHF. CDR3 nucleotides: TGCGCCAGCAGCCAAGATCACGGGGGCTTAGATCAGCCCCAGCATTTT.

The chain links TRBV7-9 to TRBJ2-7; D is unclear. Trimming cost V 4 bases and J 3 bases, with 13 bases left between them. The CDR3 length is 14 residues. Germline values: CDR1 SEHNR, CDR2 FQNEAQ (reference sequence). The CDR3 nucleotides read TGTGCCAGCAGCTCAGGCTTGACCGTCTACGAGCAGTACTTC. It translates to CASSSGLTVYEQYF.

This chain connects TRBV28 to TRBJ1-5, with D possibly TRBD1 on 5 matching bases. The length of the CDR3 is 18 residues. V shed 6 bases and J shed 6 bases, with 27 bases lying between them. Germline-derived CDR1 and CDR2 are MDHEN and SYDVKM. The CDR3 sequence: CASSSDTKWGEEGQPQHF. The CDR3 coding sequence is TGTGCCAGCAGCAGTGATACGAAGTGGGGGGAAGAGGGTCAGCCCCAGCATTTT.

This clone was seen a few times. The DNA for the CDR3 is TGTGCCAGCAGTGAGACAGGGGGTGTTTCAAATGAGCAGTTCTTC. The encoded protein is CASSETGGVSNEQFF. The chain employs TRBV6-4 and TRBJ2-1; 9 bases fit TRBD1. CDR1 MRHNA and CDR2 SNTAGT come from the germline V gene. The ends lost 3 bases at V and 7 bases at J; junction bases unmatched: 7. The length of the CDR3 is 15 residues.

The chain employs TRBV5-6 and TRBJ1-2, with a tentative D call TRBD1 (5 bases). V lost 6 bases and J 5 bases, leaving 14 bases between the germline ends. The CDR3 is 13 amino acids. Germline V gives CDR1 SGHDT, CDR2 YYEEEE. The CDR3 here is CASTLPGGYGYTF. The CDR3 DNA sequence: TGTGCCAGCACCCTCCCCGGGGGGTATGGCTACACCTTC.

The chain uses TRBV28 and TRBJ2-1; D may be TRBD2 (5 bases). Trimming removed 0 bases from V and 4 bases from J, with 25 bases in between. Germline assignment: CDR1 MDHEN and CDR2 SYDVKM. The CDR3 is 20 residues long. The CDR3 bases are TGTGCCAGCAGTTTATGGAGTGGAGCGTGGGGAGAGGATGGATACAATGAGCAGTTCTTC. Translation gives CASSLWSGAWGEDGYNEQFF.

This rearrangement joins TRBV6-6 to TRBJ2-7; D not certain. Germline V gives CDR1 MNHNY, CDR2 SVGAGI (reference sequence). Trimming removed 3 bases from V and 6 bases from J, with 12 bases in between. The CDR3 has 13 residues. The DNA for the CDR3 is TGTGCCAGCAGTTATAGTAGGAGAAGCGAGCAGTACTTC. Translation: CASSYSRRSEQYF.

The chain combines TRBV13 with TRBJ1-2; 11 positions match TRBD1. Germline assignment: CDR1 PRHDT and CDR2 FYEKMQ (reference sequence). The ends lost 5 bases at V and 5 bases at J; junction bases unmatched: 7. The CDR3 consists of 15 residues. Written as DNA, the CDR3 is TGTGCCAGCAGCCCCGGGGACAGGGGGAGGTATGGCTACACCTTC. Residues: CASSPGDRGRYGYTF. The entire variable domain, with the rest obtained from reference TRBV13 and TRBJ1-2, is as follows: AAGVIQSPRHLIKEKRETATLKCYPIPRHDTVYWYQQGPGQDPQFLISFYEKMQSDKGSIPDRFSAQQFSDYHSELNMSSLELGDSALYFCASSPGDRGRYGYTFGSGTRLTVV.

For the CDR3, the DNA is TGCGCCAGCAAATTAACAGGGGAGGCGAACACTGAAGCTTTCTTT. It translates to CASKLTGEANTEAFF. V and J are TRBV5-1 and TRBJ1-1; 7 bases match TRBD1. Trimming took 6 bases from V and 1 from J; bases not matched to a gene: 9. Germline V gene lookup returns CDR1 SGHRS and CDR2 YFSETQ. The CDR3 runs 15 residues.

The chain carries TRBV2 and TRBJ2-2, with a weak D call TRBD2 (5 bases). Trimming removed 2 bases at V and 4 bases at J, with 14 bases between. Germline-derived CDR1 and CDR2 are SNHLY and FYNNEI. This CDR3 is built from 16 residues. The CDR3 DNA reads as TGTGCCAGCAGTGAACCGACTAACCCGGCCACCGGGGAGCTGTTTTTT. It translates to CASSEPTNPATGELFF.

The genes are TRBV6-4 and TRBJ1-2; 7 bases align to TRBD1. With 2 bases clipped from V and 4 bases from J, the junction kept 10 bases outside the gene matches. The CDR3 is 16 residues long. Germline values: CDR1 MRHNA, CDR2 SNTAGT. The CDR3: CASSDHYGTGAYGYTF. As DNA, the CDR3 is TGTGCCAGCAGTGACCACTACGGTACAGGGGCCTATGGCTACACCTTC.

This sequence joins TRBV28 and TRBJ2-7; a weak D match, TRBD2 (6 bases). V lost 4 bases and J 1 base, leaving 23 bases between the germline ends. Germline-derived CDR1 and CDR2 are MDHEN and SYDVKM. The length of the CDR3 is 18 residues. This chain's CDR3 is CASSSSFRGLIGSYEQYF. The CDR3 DNA follows: TGTGCCAGCAGTTCCTCTTTCCGGGGACTTATCGGGTCCTACGAGCAGTACTTC.